Shown below are 24 T cell receptor beta chains from a single sample sequenced in a study of T-cell memory formation after mild COVID-19. TCRdb independently ran MiXCR on the 5' RACE reads; one entry per CDR3 protein. This table holds roughly 550,000 distinct CDR3 sequences, just over 20% found once. The material sequenced was PBMCs or a T cell subset sorted from them (not recorded which). Source of these receptors: an adult woman who had mild COVID-19 (a few samples of this study predate the infection). Cell type and time point are not known.

This chain links TRBV2 with TRBJ2-2, with 9 bases matching TRBD1. Germline CDR1 and CDR2: SNHLY and FYNNEI. V shed 7 bases and J 0 bases; nucleotides not matched to a gene: 15. This CDR3 contains 19 residues. CDR3: CASNRDRVPSRPNTGELFF. CDR3 bases: TGTGCCAGCAACCGGGACAGGGTACCTTCGCGGCCGAACACCGGGGAGCTGTTTTTT.

This clonotype turned up a few times. V and J are TRBV3-1 and TRBJ2-1; 7 nucleotides agree with TRBD2. The CDR3 runs 17 residues. Germline V lookup: CDR1 LGHDT, CDR2 YNNKEL (reference sequence). After removal of 4 bases from V and 0 bases from J, the junction contained 9 bases not matched to a gene. The CDR3: CASSPRDYLSSYNEQFF. The CDR3 DNA follows: TGTGCCAGCAGCCCCCGGGACTACCTTAGCTCCTACAATGAGCAGTTCTTC.

The chain has TRBV6-4 and TRBJ2-5; 7 nucleotides line up with TRBD1. Germline V gene lookup returns CDR1 MRHNA and CDR2 SNTAGT. The CDR3 contains 13 residues. V gave up 8 bases and J gave up 7 bases; unmatched junction bases: 10. The CDR3 loop reads CASRDSYVRTQYF. The DNA for the CDR3 is TGTGCCAGCCGGGACAGTTACGTTAGGACCCAGTACTTC.

The chain carries TRBV12-3 or TRBV12-4 and TRBJ2-1, with a tentative D call TRBD2 (6 bases). The V end was cut by 5 bases, the J end by 6 bases, with 17 bases between. The CDR3 covers 15 residues. The CDR3 DNA sequence: TGTGCCAGCAGTCTACCCAGGCTGGGGGGCAATGAGCAGTTCTTC. It translates to CASSLPRLGGNEQFF.

The chain joins TRBV6-5 to TRBJ2-7; D perhaps matches TRBD2 (7 bases). Germline V gene data show CDR1 as MNHEY and CDR2 as SVGAGI. V dropped 4 bases and J dropped 3 bases, with 16 bases sitting between them. This CDR3 is 15 amino acids long. CDR3 region: CASSSSGGGFYEQYF. The CDR3 coding sequence is TGTGCCAGCAGTTCCAGTGGGGGGGGCTTCTACGAGCAGTACTTC.

This clonotype occurred a few times. The J gene is TRBJ2-1, the V gene TRBV24-1; tentative D call: TRBD1 (6 bases). The CDR3 covers 14 residues. CDR1 KGHDR and CDR2 SFDVKD come from the germline V gene. V was pared by 4 bases and J by 5 bases, with 11 bases between. CDR3 amino acids: CATSELRDNNEQFF. In DNA, the CDR3 is TGTGCCACCAGTGAACTCCGGGACAACAATGAGCAGTTCTTC.

This clonotype has ten or more counts. The V call is TRBV5-1, the J call TRBJ2-3; TRBD1 matches 8 bases. The CDR3 consists of 14 residues. Trimming removed 3 bases from V and 3 bases from J; junction bases left unmatched: 3. CDR1 is SGHRS and CDR2 is YFSETQ in the germline V gene. The CDR3 loop reads CASSYDRGTDTQYF. CDR3 coding DNA: TGCGCCAGCAGCTATGACAGGGGAACAGATACGCAGTATTTT. The full variable domain, rest sourced from reference TRBV5-1 and TRBJ2-3, is KAGVTQTPRYLIKTRGQQVTLSCSPISGHRSVSWYQQTPGQGLQFLFEYFSETQRNKGNFPGRFSGRQFSNSRSEMNVSTLELGDSALYLCASSYDRGTDTQYFGPGTRLTVL.

This clonotype was seen ten or more times. The rearrangement joins TRBV7-9 to TRBJ2-1; TRBD1 matches 9 bases. The trim removed 6 bases at V and 3 bases at J, leaving 6 bases unmatched. Germline-derived CDR1 and CDR2 are SEHNR and FQNEAQ (reference sequence). The CDR3 is 15 residues long. CDR3 nucleotide sequence: TGTGCCAGCAGTTTCCCGGGACAGGGCTACAATGAGCAGTTCTTC. Protein: CASSFPGQGYNEQFF. Complete variable domain (other parts from reference TRBV7-9 and TRBJ2-1): DTGVSQNPRHKITKRGQNVTFRCDPISEHNRLYWYRQTLGQGPEFLTYFQNEAQLEKSRLLSDRFSAERPKGSFSTLEIQRTEQGDSAMYLCASSFPGQGYNEQFFGPGTRLTVL.

The chain employs TRBV30 and TRBJ2-5; perhaps TRBD2 as D (5 bases). Germline V gives CDR1 GTSNPN, CDR2 SVGIG (reference sequence). V was trimmed by 0 bases and J by 5 bases, leaving 10 bases between them. This CDR3 comprises 13 residues. The CDR3 sequence: CAWSVRRRETQYF. CDR3 DNA sequence: TGTGCCTGGAGTGTAAGGCGGAGGGAGACCCAGTACTTC. The complete variable domain, with remaining parts taken from reference TRBV30 and TRBJ2-5, reads SQTIHQWPATLVQPVGSPLSLECTVEGTSNPNLYWYRQAAGRGLQLLFYSVGIGQISSEVPQNLSASRPQDRQFILSSKKLLLSDSGFYLCAWSVRRRETQYFGPGTRLLVL.

The J gene is TRBJ2-5, the V gene TRBV6-2 or TRBV6-3, with D perhaps assigned TRBD1 or TRBD2 (5 bases each). The germline gives CDR1 MNHEY, CDR2 SVGEGT. Trimming took off 6 bases at V and 6 bases at J, with 20 bases between the two ends. CDR3 length equals 15 residues. CDR3 nucleotides: TGTGCCAGCAGACCGGGACCGTTAGAGGTACAGACCCAGTACTTC. Residues: CASRPGPLEVQTQYF.

V is TRBV20-1 and J is TRBJ1-5; 8 nucleotides agree with TRBD1. Germline loops: CDR1 DFQATT, CDR2 SNEGSKA (reference sequence). Trimming at V came to 1 base and at J to 0 bases, leaving 2 bases not matched to a gene. The CDR3 spans 15 residues. CDR3 amino acids: CSARGQGNSNQPQHF. The CDR3 DNA reads as TGCAGTGCTAGAGGACAGGGGAATAGCAATCAGCCCCAGCATTTT.

This clonotype was picked up a small number of times. V usage is TRBV2 and J usage is TRBJ2-2; maybe TRBD2 (6 bases). This CDR3 is built from 12 residues. CDR1 and CDR2 from the germline V gene are SNHLY and FYNNEI. Between the trimmed V and J ends, which lost 8 bases and 5 bases, there was a span of 9 bases. The CDR3 bases are TGTGCCAGCTGGAGGGCAACCGGGGAGCTGTTTTTT. Its translation: CASWRATGELFF.

This clonotype has only a few counts. The J gene is TRBJ1-1, the V gene TRBV29-1; D might be TRBD1 (5 bases). The CDR3 consists of 14 residues. Germline V gene lookup returns CDR1 SQVTM and CDR2 ANQGSEA. V was shortened by 5 bases and J by 0 bases, with 13 bases between the two germline ends. In nucleotides, the CDR3 is TGCAGCGTTCGTACAGGCAAGATGAACACTGAAGCTTTCTTT. This sequence encodes CSVRTGKMNTEAFF.

This clonotype was detected a few times. This chain uses TRBV4-1 with TRBJ2-3; 9 nucleotides match TRBD1. The germline V gene encodes CDR1 MGHRA and CDR2 YSYEKL. This CDR3 spans 16 amino acids. V trimming: 0 bases; J trimming: 7 bases; junction bases outside the gene matches: 8. CDR3 protein: CASSQDETGGKNTQYF. The CDR3 bases are TGCGCCAGCAGCCAAGATGAGACAGGGGGGAAGAATACGCAGTATTTT.

The V call is TRBV4-1, the J call TRBJ2-7; D is unresolved. This CDR3 is built from 15 residues. Between the trimmed V and J ends, which lost 0 bases and 0 bases, there was a span of 9 bases. CDR1 MGHRA and CDR2 YSYEKL come from the germline V gene. The CDR3 coding sequence is TGCGCCAGCAGCCAAGAGGACCTAGGCTCCTACGAGCAGTACTTC. Translation: CASSQEDLGSYEQYF.

The V and J genes are TRBV3-1 and TRBJ2-1; 11 nucleotides agree with TRBD2. V lost 4 bases, J lost 3 bases, and 2 bases stayed unmatched. Looked up from germline, CDR1 is LGHDT and CDR2 is YNNKEL (reference sequence). There are 15 residues in the CDR3. CDR3 sequence: CASSLAGGFYNEQFF. The CDR3 DNA follows: TGTGCCAGCAGCCTAGCGGGGGGGTTCTACAATGAGCAGTTCTTC.

CDR3 sequence reads: CASSLTGSYEQFF. The CDR3 DNA follows: TGTGCCAGCAGCCTGACAGGGTCGTATGAGCAGTTCTTC. The V and J genes are TRBV5-6 and TRBJ2-1; TRBD1 matches at 7 bases. V lost 4 bases, J lost 8 bases, and 6 bases stayed unmatched. This CDR3 contains 13 residues. The germline CDR1 and CDR2 sequences are SGHDT and YYEEEE.

This clonotype showed up many times. The genes are TRBV29-1 and TRBJ2-5; D gene unclear. The germline V gene has CDR1 SQVTM and CDR2 ANQGSEA. With 1 base removed from V and 4 bases from J, the gap between germline ends came to 4 bases. CDR3 length: 11 residues. CDR3 sequence reads: CSVEGGETQYF. The CDR3 DNA reads TGCAGCGTTGAAGGGGGAGAGACCCAGTACTTC.

J is TRBJ1-1 and V is TRBV6-5, with D unclear. This CDR3 region has 14 residues. CDR1 is MNHEY, CDR2 SVGAGI, per germline. V lost 6 bases, J lost 1 base, and 12 bases lay in between. For the CDR3, the DNA is TGTGCCAGCAGGCCCGCCGGGCCGAACACTGAAGCTTTCTTT. It specifies CASRPAGPNTEAFF.

This clonotype has only a few counts. This chain connects TRBV6-2 or TRBV6-3 to TRBJ2-5, with 14 positions matching TRBD2. This CDR3 is built from 16 residues. CDR1 is MNHEY, CDR2 SVGEGT, per germline. V was clipped by 5 bases and J by 7 bases; unmatched bases: 9. CDR3 sequence reads: CASSAGTSGSLGTQYF. CDR3 nucleotides: TGTGCCAGCAGTGCTGGGACTAGCGGGAGCCTAGGGACCCAGTACTTC.

The chain joins TRBV4-3 to TRBJ1-1; D uncertain. Germline values: CDR1 LGHNA, CDR2 YSLEER. V lost 1 base to trimming and J lost 1 base, with 10 bases between them. CDR3 size: 15 residues. CDR3 bases: TGCGCCAGCAGCCAAGGCGCCGCCCAGAACACTGAAGCTTTCTTT. Its translation is CASSQGAAQNTEAFF.

This clonotype was detected only a few times. The V call is TRBV6-2 or TRBV6-3, the J call TRBJ1-5; 7 bases match TRBD1. CDR1 is MNHEY, CDR2 SVGEGT, per germline. This CDR3 spans 14 amino acids. Unmatched junction bases numbered 5, after V lost 2 bases and J lost 7 bases. CDR3 sequence: CASSYNRGRQPQHF. The CDR3 DNA is TGTGCCAGCAGTTACAACAGGGGAAGGCAGCCCCAGCATTTT.

This clonotype was counted between two and nine times. The gene calls are TRBV6-6 and TRBJ2-7; D possibly corresponds to TRBD1 (5 bases). The CDR3 is 15 residues long. CDR1 and CDR2 from the germline V gene are MNHNY and SVGAGI (reference sequence). Trimming shortened V by 8 bases and J by 3 bases, and 20 bases separated the two germline ends. The CDR3 DNA reads as TGTGCCAGCGACGCGAGGCGTCAGGGCATCTACGAGCAGTACTTC. Its translation is CASDARRQGIYEQYF.

The rearrangement uses TRBV3-1 and TRBJ2-3; 10 bases map to TRBD2. This CDR3 is 17 amino acids long. J was trimmed by 3 bases and V by 5 bases; bases with no gene match: 11. CDR1 and CDR2 (germline): LGHDT, YNNKEL (reference sequence). CDR3 region: CASSRSYASGSTDTQYF. The CDR3 DNA reads as TGTGCCAGCAGCAGATCTTACGCTAGCGGGAGTACAGATACGCAGTATTTT.